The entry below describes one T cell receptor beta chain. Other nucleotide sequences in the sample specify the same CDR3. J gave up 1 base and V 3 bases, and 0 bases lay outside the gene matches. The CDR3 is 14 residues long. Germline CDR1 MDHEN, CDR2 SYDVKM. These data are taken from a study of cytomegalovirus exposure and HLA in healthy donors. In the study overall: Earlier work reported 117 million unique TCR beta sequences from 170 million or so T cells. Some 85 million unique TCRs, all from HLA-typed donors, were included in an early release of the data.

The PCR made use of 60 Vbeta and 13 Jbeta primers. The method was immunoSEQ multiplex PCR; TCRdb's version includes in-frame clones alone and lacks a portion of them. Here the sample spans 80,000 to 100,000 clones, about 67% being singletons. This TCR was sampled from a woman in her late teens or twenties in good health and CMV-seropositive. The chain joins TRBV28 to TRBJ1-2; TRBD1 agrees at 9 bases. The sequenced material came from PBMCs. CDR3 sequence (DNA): TGTGCCAGCAGTTTGGGACAGGGTAACTATGGCTACACCTTC. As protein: CASSLGQGNYGYTF.